This T cell receptor beta chain was found in a study of shared clonotypes between healthy human individuals. The CDR3 extends over 16 amino acids. In germline, CDR1 is ENHRY, CDR2 SYGVKD. V lost 2 bases and J 8 bases, leaving 20 bases between the germline ends. TCRdb's table, derived via immunoSEQ multiplex PCR, lists solely in-frame clones and lacks some. The sample has over 2 million clones, 85% to 95% seen once; the top ten hold 0.13%. Every donor was a Caucasian adult from Nashville, Tennessee. V usage is TRBV10-3 and J usage is TRBJ2-3, with D tentatively TRBD1 or TRBD2 (6 bases each). Sequenced input: naive CD4+ T cells sorted from blood. The subset here: CD45RA+ positively selected. The sequence derives from a man between 18 and 29 years old in good health. The CDR3 region is CAISEPRGPAGITQYF. The CDR3 DNA reads as TGTGCCATCAGTGAGCCCCGGGGGCCGGCGGGGATTACGCAGTATTTT.